The following is a T cell receptor (beta chain) sequence with its context. The antigen is undetermined. V was cut by 2 bases and J by 0 bases, with 2 bases left in between. CDR3 length: 13 residues. The germline CDR1 and CDR2 sequences are MRHNA and SNTAGT. This record belongs to a study of CD8 T cells in Susac syndrome. Study-wide results and caveats: In Susac syndrome, CD8+ expansion was highest in TEMRA and active disease.

The memory subsets used in TEMRA sorting were defined through staining for CD27 and CD45RA. FACS was used to enrich TEMRA cells, whereas the CD8+ and CD4+ T cells were obtained by negative isolation. After extraction with the RNeasy kit, roughly 0.5 to 1 ug of the RNA was reverse transcribed using random hexamers. The immunoSEQ assay covered 54 Vbeta and 13 Jbeta segments for CDR3. TCRdb recomputed calls from the immunoSEQ multiplex PCR reads with MiXCR, one row per CDR3 protein. The sample lists about 2,600 distinct CDR3 sequences; 70% to 85% were seen once. The receptor was derived from a human donor with Susac syndrome. The genes are TRBV6-4 and TRBJ2-1; no reliable D call. The sample was CD8+ TEMRA cells from PBMCs. Noted subset: FACS-sorted terminally differentiated effector memory CD8+ T cells re-expressing CD45RA (CD8+ TEMRA). The DNA of the CDR3 is TGTGCCAGCAGTGACAGCTCCTACAATGAGCAGTTCTTC. It specifies CASSDSSYNEQFF.